The 24 T cell receptor beta chains below were found in one sample sequenced in a study of blood T cell repertoires in COVID-19. Profiling relied on immunoSEQ multiplex PCR, and the TCRdb table lists in-frame clones only, not all of them. The table records roughly 180,000 clones, approximately 86% of them present only once. The sequenced sample was PBMCs or T cells enriched from blood (not recorded which). These receptors were collected from a man aged 60 to 75 who had recovered from COVID-19.

The chain is built from TRBV5-1 and TRBJ1-4, with unresolved D. The CDR3 extends over 15 amino acids. The V gene's germline CDR1 is SGHRS and CDR2 YFSETQ. V lost 0 bases, J lost 5 bases, and 11 bases lay in between. The CDR3 spells CASSLGEGSNEKLFF. Here the CDR3 DNA reads TGCGCCAGCAGCTTGGGTGAGGGATCAAATGAAAAACTGTTTTTT.

DNA for the CDR3: TGTGCCAGCAGCCCAAGGACTGCTAACTATGGCTACACCTTC. Protein sequence: CASSPRTANYGYTF. The chain combines TRBV7-9 with TRBJ1-2, with D hard to call. Germline V gives CDR1 SEHNR, CDR2 FQNEAQ (reference sequence). V was pared by 5 bases and J by 0 bases, with 10 bases between. The CDR3 runs 14 residues.

CDR3 residues: CATRWGSTDTQYF. The CDR3 DNA sequence: TGTGCCACCAGGTGGGGCAGCACAGATACGCAGTATTTT. The J gene is TRBJ2-3, the V gene TRBV28, with a tentative D call TRBD1 (5 bases). The V gene's germline CDR1 is MDHEN and CDR2 SYDVKM. V dropped 10 bases and J dropped 0 bases, with 11 bases sitting between them. The CDR3 runs to 13 residues.

Concerning this clone itself: One junction end does not reproduce the germline sequence, and a read error may be involved. This sequence joins TRBV6-5 and TRBJ1-1, with D perhaps matching TRBD1 (6 bases). Germline V lookup: CDR1 MNHEY, CDR2 SVGAGI. The CDR3 is made up of 12 amino acids. CDR3 region: CASVSGGTEAFF. CDR3 bases: TGTGCCAGCGTCAGTGGGGGCACTGAAGCCTTCTTT.

The CDR3 here is CASSQVVRTSADTQYF. Here the CDR3 DNA reads TGTGCCAGCAGCCAAGTAGTGCGGACTAGCGCAGATACGCAGTATTTT. V is TRBV3-1 (or the pseudogene TRBV3-2) and J is TRBJ2-3, with TRBD2 matching over 9 bases. CDR1 is LGHDT and CDR2 is YNNKEL in the germline V gene (reference sequence). After removal of 1 base from V and 4 bases from J, the junction contained 6 bases not matched to a gene. CDR3 length: 16 residues.

J is TRBJ2-3 and V is TRBV27; maybe TRBD2 (5 bases). Trimming cost V 6 bases and J 4 bases, with 14 bases left between them. Germline CDR1 is MNHEY and CDR2 is SMNVEV (reference sequence). The CDR3 spans 14 residues. The CDR3: CASSLEVFADTQYF. The DNA of the CDR3 is TGTGCCAGCAGCTTGGAGGTTTTCGCAGATACGCAGTATTTT.

V gene TRBV19 combines with J gene TRBJ2-2; D might be TRBD1 (6 bases). CDR1 is LNHDA and CDR2 is SQIVND in the germline V gene (reference sequence). Between the trimmed V and J ends, which lost 7 bases and 5 bases, there was a span of 20 bases. The CDR3 sequence is 16 residues long. For the CDR3, the DNA is TGTGCCAGTACCCCTTTGGGGACACTCGGGACCGGGGAGCTGTTTTTT. This codes for CASTPLGTLGTGELFF.

The chain couples TRBV24-1 to TRBJ2-1, with 7 bases matching TRBD1. The germline V gene has CDR1 KGHDR and CDR2 SFDVKD. The CDR3 spans 16 residues. Trimming at V came to 4 bases and at J to 9 bases, leaving 14 bases not matched to a gene. The CDR3 reads CATSDPSTTGYGEQFF. CDR3 sequence (DNA): TGTGCCACCAGTGACCCCTCAACGACAGGGTACGGTGAGCAGTTCTTC.

V and J are TRBV10-3 and TRBJ1-2, with D unclear. In germline, CDR1 is ENHRY, CDR2 SYGVKD. V was clipped by 4 bases and J by 4 bases, with 13 bases between them. This CDR3 spans 14 amino acids. The CDR3 nucleotides are TGTGCCATCAGTGGTCCCGGAGGGAGCTATGGCTACACCTTC. This gives the protein CAISGPGGSYGYTF.

This clone was picked up a small number of times. The rearrangement joins TRBV4-2 to TRBJ2-7; 9 positions match TRBD2. The CDR3 loop spans 14 amino acids. The J segment lost 3 bases and the V segment lost 4 bases, leaving 4 bases of the junction unmatched. Germline assignment: CDR1 LGHNA and CDR2 YNFKEQ. CDR3 DNA: TGTGCCAGCAGCCGGAATAGCGGGAGCTACGAGCAGTACTTC. This translates into CASSRNSGSYEQYF.

V usage is TRBV28 and J usage is TRBJ1-1, with a possible D match to TRBD1 (6 bases). Germline CDR1 is MDHEN and CDR2 is SYDVKM. This CDR3 is 14 amino acids long. V gave up 5 bases and J gave up 1 base, with 11 bases separating them. The CDR3 protein is CASSQGWSNTEAFF. The CDR3, as DNA: TGTGCCAGCAGTCAGGGGTGGTCGAACACTGAAGCTTTCTTT.

The rearrangement links TRBV10-3 to TRBJ1-6; 11 bases align to TRBD1. The J segment lost 7 bases and the V segment lost 2 bases, leaving 4 bases of the junction unmatched. The CDR3 runs 16 residues. The germline V gene has CDR1 ENHRY and CDR2 SYGVKD. For the CDR3, the DNA is TGTGCCATCAGTGAGCCGGGACAGGGGGTAAATTCACCCCTCCACTTT. Residues: CAISEPGQGVNSPLHF.

This clone was observed once. This chain uses TRBV29-1 with TRBJ1-3, with 9 bases fitting TRBD1. This CDR3 has 14 amino acids. Losses at the gene ends were 3 bases for V and 8 bases for J; bases not matched to a gene: 8. Looked up from germline, CDR1 is SQVTM and CDR2 is ANQGSEA. The CDR3 region is CSVDRGGQGDTIYF. The CDR3 DNA is TGCAGCGTTGACAGAGGGGGACAGGGAGACACCATATATTTT.

This chain joins TRBV28 and TRBJ1-1; D may be TRBD1 (6 bases). In germline, CDR1 is MDHEN, CDR2 SYDVKM. The length of the CDR3 is 14 residues. With 5 bases removed from V and 0 bases from J, the gap between germline ends came to 10 bases. The CDR3 protein is CASSRRGMNTEAFF. In nucleotides, the CDR3 is TGTGCCAGCAGTCGCAGGGGAATGAACACTGAAGCTTTCTTT.

The chain couples TRBV5-8 to TRBJ2-1, with D perhaps TRBD2 (6 bases). Germline CDR1 is SGHTS and CDR2 is YDEGEE. The CDR3 totals 16 residues. V lost 2 bases and J 5 bases, leaving 17 bases between the germline ends. The CDR3, as DNA: TGTGCCAGCAGCTTTGAACTAGCAGCTTTGAACAATGAGCAGTTCTTC. Its protein product is CASSFELAALNNEQFF.

This clone was observed once. V and J are TRBV11-2 and TRBJ2-1; D unresolved. The CDR3 contains 12 residues. Germline V gene lookup returns CDR1 SGHAT and CDR2 FQNNGV. The V gene lost 3 bases and the J gene lost 8 bases, with 8 bases spanning the gap. In DNA form, the CDR3 reads TGTGCCAGCAGCTTTCTGTCGGATGAGCAGTTCTTC. This encodes CASSFLSDEQFF.

The rearrangement uses TRBV27 and TRBJ2-7; D perhaps matches TRBD1 (6 bases). The germline V gene encodes CDR1 MNHEY and CDR2 SMNVEV (reference sequence). The germline V and J ends were trimmed by 4 bases and 1 base, with 17 bases remaining between them. This CDR3 has 16 residues. For the CDR3, the DNA is TGTGCCAGCAGTTGGGAGACCGGGACATCTTCCTACGAGCAGTACTTC. Translation: CASSWETGTSSYEQYF.

This clone was recorded many times. This chain uses TRBV6-5 with TRBJ2-5; D remains unclear. Trimming cost V 2 bases and J 3 bases, with 13 bases left between them. CDR3 size: 15 residues. In germline, CDR1 is MNHEY, CDR2 SVGAGI. This chain's CDR3 is CASSYTSAPKETQYF. As DNA, the CDR3 is TGTGCCAGCAGTTACACATCCGCACCCAAAGAGACCCAGTACTTC.

In its sample, this clone was seen a few times. This chain joins TRBV28 and TRBJ1-2; 9 bases line up with TRBD1. The CDR3 has 14 residues. V was pared by 7 bases and J by 4 bases, with 7 bases of the junction left unmatched. Germline V gene sequence: CDR1 MDHEN, CDR2 SYDVKM. This chain's CDR3 is CASIEQGAGYGYTF. CDR3 sequence (DNA): TGTGCCAGCATCGAACAGGGGGCAGGCTATGGCTACACCTTC.

The V call is TRBV2, the J call TRBJ1-2; D gene unclear. Germline CDR1 SNHLY, CDR2 FYNNEI. This CDR3 is built from 12 residues. Deletions cut 7 bases from V and 4 bases from J, with 10 bases between. The CDR3 DNA follows: TGTGCCAGCAAGAAGGACTTCTATGGCTACACCTTC. Translated: CASKKDFYGYTF.

V gene TRBV13 combines with J gene TRBJ2-1, with 8 bases fitting TRBD2. CDR1 and CDR2 (germline): PRHDT, FYEKMQ (reference sequence). This CDR3 comprises 15 residues. Trimming cost V 3 bases and J 0 bases; bases outside gene matches: 1. CDR3 in amino acids: CASSFSGGSYNEQFF. The CDR3 DNA follows: TGTGCCAGCAGCTTCAGCGGGGGCTCCTACAATGAGCAGTTCTTC.

The chain employs TRBV5-1 and TRBJ2-3; no clear D gene. Deletions cut 0 bases from V and 3 bases from J, with 11 bases between. The CDR3 extends over 15 amino acids. The germline V gene has CDR1 SGHRS and CDR2 YFSETQ. CDR3 region: CASSLGYSPTDTQYF. The CDR3, as DNA: TGCGCCAGCAGCTTGGGATATAGCCCGACAGATACGCAGTATTTT.

The chain recombines TRBV30 with TRBJ2-3, with 8 bases identical to TRBD1. Germline V CDR1 and CDR2: GTSNPN, SVGIG (reference sequence). The length of the CDR3 is 13 residues. V gave up 6 bases and J gave up 1 base; unmatched junction bases: 3. Written as DNA, the CDR3 is TGTGCCTGCCAGACAGGGGGCACAGATACGCAGTATTTT. Translated: CACQTGGTDTQYF.

This rearrangement joins TRBV4-1 to TRBJ2-5; tentative D call: TRBD1 (5 bases). The CDR3 length is 13 residues. V was cut by 4 bases and J by 1 base, with 7 bases left in between. Looked up from germline, CDR1 is MGHRA and CDR2 is YSYEKL. The CDR3 nucleotides read TGCGCCAGCAGCCCCAGGGTCCAAGAGACCCAGTACTTC. Its protein product is CASSPRVQETQYF.